The subject of this entry is one TCR beta chain. Repertoires were generated with immunoSEQ multiplex PCR, while TCRdb's copy carries only in-frame clones and drops some. The sample shows approximately 100,000 clones, roughly 85% of them seen only once. This CDR3 has 14 residues. The germline gives CDR1 SGHKS, CDR2 YYEKEE (reference sequence). V was cut by 0 bases and J by 6 bases, with 13 bases left in between. The entry originates in a study of blood T cell repertoires in COVID-19. This chain uses TRBV5-5 with TRBJ2-7, with a tentative D call TRBD2 (5 bases). Sequencing input: peripheral blood. The clonotype originates from a woman in her sixties or seventies with active or convalescent COVID-19. The CDR3 here is CASSLGVRAVEQYF. The CDR3 DNA sequence: TGTGCCAGCAGCTTGGGTGTGCGGGCCGTCGAGCAGTACTTC.